This entry is about one T cell receptor (beta chain). This sample is part of a study of blood T cell repertoires in COVID-19. Per the original methods: Amplification with reference gene primers provided the estimates of nucleated cell counts. Only in-frame clones appear in the TCRdb table, and some are missing; sequencing was by immunoSEQ multiplex PCR. D and trimming come from the DNA, and the V and J calls and clone size come from that table. The sample lists 110,000 or so clones, 85% to 90% occurring once. The CDR3 runs 15 residues. The germline V gene has CDR1 SGHTA and CDR2 FQGTGA. Trimming removed 0 bases at V and 5 bases at J, with 10 bases between.

The TCR comes from a human donor with acute or convalescent COVID-19. The donor label of this sample is uncertain. The sequenced sample consisted of peripheral blood. V usage is TRBV7-3 and J usage is TRBJ2-2; maybe TRBD2 (6 bases). CDR3 nucleotides: TGTGCCAGCAGCTTAACGCAGGGAGGAACCGGGGAGCTGTTTTTT. It is translated as CASSLTQGGTGELFF.